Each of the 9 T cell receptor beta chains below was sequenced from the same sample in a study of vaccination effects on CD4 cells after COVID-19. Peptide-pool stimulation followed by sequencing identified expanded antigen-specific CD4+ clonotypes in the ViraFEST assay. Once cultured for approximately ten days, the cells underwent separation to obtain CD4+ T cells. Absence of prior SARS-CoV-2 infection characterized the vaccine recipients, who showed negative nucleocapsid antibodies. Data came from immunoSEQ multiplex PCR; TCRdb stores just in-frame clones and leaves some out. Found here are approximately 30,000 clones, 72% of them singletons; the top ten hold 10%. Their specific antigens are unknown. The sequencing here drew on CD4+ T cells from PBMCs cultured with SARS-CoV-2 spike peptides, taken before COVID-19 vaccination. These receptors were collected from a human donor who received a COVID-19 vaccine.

The chain's CDR3 is CASSEAPLAGGSTDTQYF. CDR3 in DNA: TGTGCCAGCAGTGAAGCACCCCTGGCGGGAGGAAGCACAGATACGCAGTATTTT. The rearrangement uses TRBV6-1 and TRBJ2-3; 8 nucleotides line up with TRBD2. CDR1 and CDR2 (germline): MNHNS, SASEGT. This CDR3 spans 18 amino acids. Trimming at V came to 0 bases and at J to 0 bases, leaving 8 bases not matched to a gene.

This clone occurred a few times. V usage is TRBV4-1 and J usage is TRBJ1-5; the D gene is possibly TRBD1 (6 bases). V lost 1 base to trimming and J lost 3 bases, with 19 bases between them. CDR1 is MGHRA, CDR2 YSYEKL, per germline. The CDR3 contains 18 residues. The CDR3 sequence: CASSQGSWGRRTNQPQHF. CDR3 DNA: TGCGCCAGCAGCCAAGGAAGTTGGGGGCGGAGAACCAATCAGCCCCAGCATTTT.

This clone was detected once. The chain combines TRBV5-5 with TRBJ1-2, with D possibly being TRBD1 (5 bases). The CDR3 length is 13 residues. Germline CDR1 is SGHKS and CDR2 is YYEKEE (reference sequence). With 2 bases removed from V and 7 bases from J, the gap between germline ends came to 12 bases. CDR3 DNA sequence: TGTGCCAGCAGCTTTGAGGGGTGGAGTGGCTACACCTTC. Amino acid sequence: CASSFEGWSGYTF.

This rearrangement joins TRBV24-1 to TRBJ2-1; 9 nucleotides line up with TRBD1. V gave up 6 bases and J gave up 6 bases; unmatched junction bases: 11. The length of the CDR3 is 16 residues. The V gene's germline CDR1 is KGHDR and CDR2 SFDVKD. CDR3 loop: CATSTQGTGTVNEQFF. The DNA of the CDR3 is TGTGCCACCAGTACGCAGGGGACAGGGACGGTCAATGAGCAGTTCTTC.

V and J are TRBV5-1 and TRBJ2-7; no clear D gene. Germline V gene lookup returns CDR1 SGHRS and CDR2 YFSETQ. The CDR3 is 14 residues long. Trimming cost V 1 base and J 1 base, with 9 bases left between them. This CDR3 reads CASSLRTVSYEQYF. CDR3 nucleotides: TGCGCCAGCAGCTTGAGAACGGTATCCTACGAGCAGTACTTC.

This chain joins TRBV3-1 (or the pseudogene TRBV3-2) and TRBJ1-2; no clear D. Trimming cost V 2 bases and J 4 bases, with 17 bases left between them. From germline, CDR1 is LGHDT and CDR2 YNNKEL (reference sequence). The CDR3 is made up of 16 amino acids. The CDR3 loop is CASSQPSGVTSYGYTF. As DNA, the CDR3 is TGTGCCAGCAGCCAACCGTCAGGAGTTACGAGCTATGGCTACACCTTC.

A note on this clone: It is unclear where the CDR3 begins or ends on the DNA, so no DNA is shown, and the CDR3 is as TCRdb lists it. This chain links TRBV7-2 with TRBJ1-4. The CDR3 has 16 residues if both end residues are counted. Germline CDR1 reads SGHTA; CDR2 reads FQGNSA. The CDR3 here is CASSLFGSGNNEKLFF.

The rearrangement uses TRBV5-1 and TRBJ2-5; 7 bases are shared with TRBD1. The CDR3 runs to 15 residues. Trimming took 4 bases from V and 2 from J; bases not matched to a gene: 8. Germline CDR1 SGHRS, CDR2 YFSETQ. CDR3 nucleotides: TGCGCCAGCAGCCCCGACAGGGTCGGGCAAGAGACCCAGTACTTC. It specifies CASSPDRVGQETQYF.

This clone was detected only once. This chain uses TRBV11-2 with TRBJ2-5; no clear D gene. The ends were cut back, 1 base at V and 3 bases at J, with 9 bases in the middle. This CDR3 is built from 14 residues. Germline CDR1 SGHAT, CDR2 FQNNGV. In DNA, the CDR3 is TGTGCCAGCAGCTTAGCTAGAGTTGAAGAGACCCAGTACTTC. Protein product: CASSLARVEETQYF.